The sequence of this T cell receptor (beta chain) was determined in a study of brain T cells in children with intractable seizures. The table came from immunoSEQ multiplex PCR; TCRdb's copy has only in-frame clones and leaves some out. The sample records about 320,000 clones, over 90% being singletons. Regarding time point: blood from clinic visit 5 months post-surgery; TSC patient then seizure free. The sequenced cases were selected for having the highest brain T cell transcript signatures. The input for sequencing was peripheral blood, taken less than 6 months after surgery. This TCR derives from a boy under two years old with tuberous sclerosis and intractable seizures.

Here the CDR3 reads CASSPPDGNEQFF. The CDR3 region has the DNA TGTGCCAGCTCACCACCGGATGGGAATGAGCAGTTCTTC. J is TRBJ2-1 and V is TRBV18; no clear D gene. The germline V and J ends were trimmed by 0 bases and 7 bases, with 7 bases remaining between them. This CDR3 spans 13 amino acids. CDR1 and CDR2 (germline): KGHSH, LQKENI.